The next 6 T cell receptor beta chains were all read from a single sample in a study of shared clonotypes between healthy human individuals. TCRdb's copy holds only in-frame clones and misses some; the assay was immunoSEQ multiplex PCR. The sample lists about 460,000 clones; over 60% were seen once. The sequencing sample was made of PBMCs. The origin of the receptors is a woman in her forties in good health. Some clones in this sample may be carry-over from other donors' samples.

V gene TRBV4-2 combines with J gene TRBJ2-1; 8 nucleotides agree with TRBD2. The V and J ends lost 1 base and 8 bases, in that order; junction bases with no gene match: 10. CDR1 is LGHNA, CDR2 YNFKEQ, per germline. CDR3 length equals 16 residues. The CDR3 DNA sequence: TGTGCCAGCAGCCAAGTGCAGCGGGAGATTTTCGATGAGCAGTTCTTC. Translated: CASSQVQREIFDEQFF.

This clone was found once. In DNA, the CDR3 is TGTGCCAGCAGCTTGAGGTTAGCGGCCTATAGCACAGATACGCAGTATTTT. It yields the protein CASSLRLAAYSTDTQYF. The rearrangement uses TRBV5-4 and TRBJ2-3, with D possibly TRBD2 on 6 matching bases. The V end was cut by 1 base, the J end by 0 bases, with 15 bases between. Germline V gene data show CDR1 as SGHNT and CDR2 as YYREEE (reference sequence). There are 17 residues in the CDR3.

This clone was seen just once. CDR3 bases: TGCGCCAGCAGCCAAACGGGACAGGTCCTCTCCTACGAGCAGTACTTC. This codes for CASSQTGQVLSYEQYF. This rearrangement joins TRBV4-1 to TRBJ2-7, with 8 bases matching TRBD1. The CDR3 is made up of 16 amino acids. Trimming at V came to 2 bases and at J to 0 bases, leaving 6 bases not matched to a gene. CDR1 is MGHRA, CDR2 YSYEKL, per germline.

The rearrangement joins TRBV11-2 to TRBJ1-2; the match to TRBD1 covers 7 bases. Unmatched junction bases numbered 13, after V lost 5 bases and J lost 10 bases. This CDR3 is 14 amino acids long. The germline gives CDR1 SGHAT, CDR2 FQNNGV. Written as DNA, the CDR3 is TGTGCCAGCAGCGATTGGACGGGACAGCCTTACTACACCTTC. It codes for CASSDWTGQPYYTF.

This chain joins TRBV2 and TRBJ2-5; D ambiguous. From germline, CDR1 is SNHLY and CDR2 FYNNEI. This CDR3 comprises 13 residues. The germline V and J ends were trimmed by 2 bases and 5 bases, with 9 bases remaining between them. CDR3 in DNA: TGTGCCAGCAGTGAAATTACCGGGGAGACCCAGTACTTC. It translates to CASSEITGETQYF.

This chain connects TRBV5-4 to TRBJ1-1; D uncertain. The CDR3 consists of 13 residues. V was clipped by 3 bases and J by 2 bases, with 8 bases between them. The germline gives CDR1 SGHNT, CDR2 YYREEE (reference sequence). Written as DNA, the CDR3 is TGTGCCAGCAGCTGGGGATTTAACACTGAAGCTTTCTTT. This sequence encodes CASSWGFNTEAFF.